This T cell receptor beta chain was sequenced in a study of T cells in Graves' hyperthyroidism and ophthalmopathy. This clonotype has a count of ten or more. It was RNA transcripts that yielded the amplified TCR beta CDR3 regions. Primed by the HTBI set, a first-round RT-PCR was run on the TCR CDR3. TCRdb processed the multiplex PCR reads anew with MiXCR; each CDR3 protein has one entry. This sample carries under 450,000 distinct CDR3 sequences, roughly 14% of them seen once, and the ten largest clones take roughly 7.7%. CDR1 is MDHEN and CDR2 is SYDVKM in the germline V gene. The trim removed 5 bases at V and 5 bases at J, leaving 6 bases unmatched. The CDR3 has 14 amino acids.

The material sequenced was blood. This receptor was obtained from a woman aged 18-30 years with Graves' hyperthyroidism. The J gene is TRBJ2-5, the V gene TRBV28, with 9 bases fitting TRBD1. CDR3 in amino acids: CASSAPTGGETQYF. The DNA for the CDR3 is TGTGCCAGCAGTGCACCCACAGGGGGCGAGACCCAGTACTTC.